A single sample is the source of the 31 T cell receptor beta chains below, sequenced in a study of T cells in Graves' hyperthyroidism and ophthalmopathy. RNA transcripts provided the source from which TCR beta CDR3 regions were amplified. Primed by the HTBI set, a first-round RT-PCR was run on the TCR CDR3. Using its own MiXCR run on the multiplex PCR reads, TCRdb lists one record per CDR3 protein. The sample has hundreds of thousands of distinct CDR3 sequences, 11% to 15% seen once. Sample: blood. The receptors come from a man aged 50 or older with Graves' ophthalmopathy.

This clonotype occurred many times. CDR3 sequence (DNA): TGTGCCAGCAGCTTAGAAGGGAGACTCGAAGCTTTCTTT. Translation: CASSLEGRLEAFF. The J gene is TRBJ1-1, the V gene TRBV11-2; D not certain. Trimming shortened V by 0 bases and J by 8 bases, and 10 bases separated the two germline ends. The CDR3 has 13 residues. CDR1 and CDR2 (germline): SGHAT, FQNNGV.

The chain employs TRBV14 and TRBJ2-3; 8 nucleotides line up with TRBD2. Germline V CDR1 and CDR2: SGHDN, FVKESK. The CDR3 loop spans 17 amino acids. V gave up 3 bases and J gave up 5 bases; unmatched junction bases: 13. CDR3 nucleotide sequence: TGTGCCAGCAGCCATCCCCGATGGAAAGCGGGAGTAGATACGCAGTATTTT. Its protein product is CASSHPRWKAGVDTQYF.

The DNA for the CDR3 is TGCAGTGCTAGAGATGCGGGGCTCTACGAGCAGTACTTC. Translated, it gives CSARDAGLYEQYF. The chain recombines TRBV20-1 with TRBJ2-7, with D perhaps matching TRBD2 (6 bases). Germline CDR1 reads DFQATT; CDR2 reads SNEGSKA (reference sequence). Trimming cost V 0 bases and J 3 bases, with 9 bases left between them. The CDR3 runs 13 residues.

This clonotype has more than one count but fewer than ten. This chain joins TRBV6-1 and TRBJ1-2, with TRBD1 matching over 7 bases. V dropped 8 bases and J dropped 1; count of bases not matched to a gene: 19. The CDR3 spans 18 residues. Germline V lookup: CDR1 MNHNS, CDR2 SASEGT. CDR3: CASRTSEGRGPLNYGYTF. Written as DNA, the CDR3 is TGTGCCAGCCGCACGTCCGAAGGGAGGGGGCCCCTTAACTATGGCTACACCTTC.

V is TRBV20-1 and J is TRBJ2-7, with D tentatively TRBD2 (6 bases). The germline V and J ends were trimmed by 6 bases and 0 bases, with 21 bases remaining between them. This CDR3 has 16 amino acids. CDR1 and CDR2 (germline): DFQATT, SNEGSKA (reference sequence). The DNA for the CDR3 is TGCAGTGCCCCCGCCCGTGGGGGGACGGGCTCCTACGAGCAGTACTTC. This gives the protein CSAPARGGTGSYEQYF.

The table lists this clonotype with a few counts. This rearrangement joins TRBV4-1 to TRBJ2-7; 10 bases are shared with TRBD1. The CDR3 runs to 15 residues. Germline V gene lookup returns CDR1 MGHRA and CDR2 YSYEKL. The V segment lost 1 base and the J segment 5 bases; nucleotides outside the gene matches: 5. The CDR3 is CASSQVRDRGNEQYF. The CDR3 nucleotides are TGCGCCAGCAGCCAAGTCCGGGACAGGGGTAACGAGCAGTACTTC.

This clonotype was seen repeatedly, ten times or more. This chain uses TRBV14 with TRBJ2-5; 9 bases are a match to TRBD2. The ends lost 5 bases at V and 4 bases at J; junction bases unmatched: 5. The CDR3 is made up of 14 amino acids. Germline V gene sequence: CDR1 SGHDN, CDR2 FVKESK. CDR3 DNA sequence: TGTGCCAGCAGCGATAGCGGGGGTGGAGAGACCCAGTACTTC. Residues: CASSDSGGGETQYF.

This clonotype was counted ten times or more. The rearrangement links TRBV5-1 to TRBJ2-3, with TRBD2 matching 7 bases. The CDR3 sequence is 16 residues long. Losses at the gene ends were 4 bases for V and 2 bases for J; bases not matched to a gene: 10. Looked up from germline, CDR1 is SGHRS and CDR2 is YFSETQ. As DNA, the CDR3 is TGCGCCAGCAGCGAGTATCGCGGGAGAACCACAGATACGCAGTATTTT. This codes for CASSEYRGRTTDTQYF.

This clonotype was counted at least ten times. This sequence joins TRBV11-1 and TRBJ2-5; D is unresolved. In germline, CDR1 is SGHAT, CDR2 FQDESV (reference sequence). This CDR3 region has 11 residues. The ends were cut back, 5 bases at V and 3 bases at J, with 4 bases in the middle. The DNA of the CDR3 is TGTGCCAGCAGCGGAAAAGAGACCCAGTACTTC. Translating gives CASSGKETQYF.

The V and J genes are TRBV27 and TRBJ2-7; 9 bases match TRBD1. The germline gives CDR1 MNHEY, CDR2 SMNVEV (reference sequence). V gave up 3 bases and J gave up 0 bases; unmatched junction bases: 6. The CDR3 is made up of 16 amino acids. CDR3 protein: CASSLHGTGISYEQYF. The CDR3 region has the DNA TGTGCCAGCAGTTTGCACGGGACAGGGATCTCCTACGAGCAGTACTTC.

On this clonotype itself: One end of the junction varies from germline; a read error may be responsible. The chain recombines TRBV15 with TRBJ1-2; a possible D gene is TRBD1 (6 bases). The CDR3 extends over 15 amino acids. Germline V lookup: CDR1 LNHNV, CDR2 YYDKDF (reference sequence). The CDR3 loop is CAASKTRQALYGYTF. DNA of the CDR3: TGTGCCGCCAGCAAAACCCGACAGGCCCTCTATGGCTACACCTTC.

This sequence joins TRBV9 and TRBJ2-7; 7 bases fit TRBD2. The CDR3 covers 14 residues. Unmatched junction bases numbered 7, after V lost 3 bases and J lost 4 bases. CDR1 and CDR2 (germline): SGDLS, YYNGEE. This CDR3 is CASSAGRGVYEQYF. Written as DNA, the CDR3 is TGTGCCAGCAGCGCTGGGAGGGGCGTGTACGAGCAGTACTTC. Supplemented by reference TRBV9 and TRBJ2-7, the full variable domain reads DSGVTQTPKHLITATGQRVTLRCSPRSGDLSVYWYQQSLDQGLQFLIQYYNGEERAKGNILERFSAQQFPDLHSELNLSSLELGDSALYFCASSAGRGVYEQYFGPGTRLTVT.

A note on this clonotype: One junction end does not reproduce the germline sequence, and a read error may be involved. The CDR3 coding sequence is TGCGCCAGCAGCCTTTCAGTCGGGAGGAACACCGGGGAGCTGTTTTTT. Translated: CASSLSVGRNTGELFF. V is TRBV11-1 and J is TRBJ2-2; TRBD2 is a possible D gene (6 bases). CDR1 and CDR2 from the germline V gene are SGHAT and FQDESV (reference sequence). This CDR3 has 16 residues.

Ten or more counts support this clonotype. Here the CDR3 DNA reads TGTGCCTGGATCAGAGGACTAGCATACAATGAGCAGTTCTTC. It translates to CAWIRGLAYNEQFF. The V gene is TRBV30, the J gene TRBJ2-1; TRBD2 agrees at 8 bases. V dropped 4 bases and J dropped 4; count of bases not matched to a gene: 6. The CDR3 runs 14 residues. In germline, CDR1 is GTSNPN, CDR2 SVGIG (reference sequence).

This clonotype was seen many times. The chain combines TRBV20-1 with TRBJ2-1; D perhaps matches TRBD1 (6 bases). V was pared by 2 bases and J by 10 bases, with 9 bases between. The CDR3 has 11 residues. The germline V gene has CDR1 DFQATT and CDR2 SNEGSKA (reference sequence). CDR3 residues: CSARTGREQFF. In DNA, the CDR3 is TGCAGTGCTAGAACAGGGCGGGAGCAGTTCTTC.

The CDR3, as DNA: TGTGCCAGCAGCCCACCTTGGGGGGCGCCGGGACGTGAAAAACTGTTTTTT. Its protein is CASSPPWGAPGREKLFF. The V gene is TRBV11-2, the J gene TRBJ1-4, with D perhaps matching TRBD1 (6 bases). The CDR3 loop spans 17 amino acids. V was shortened by 5 bases and J by 7 bases, with 23 bases between the two germline ends. The germline V gene encodes CDR1 SGHAT and CDR2 FQNNGV.

This clonotype has just a few counts. The V and J genes are TRBV20-1 and TRBJ2-2; TRBD2 matches at 10 bases. This CDR3 contains 14 residues. From germline, CDR1 is DFQATT and CDR2 SNEGSKA (reference sequence). V shed 6 bases, J shed 1 base, and the junction held 2 bases outside the gene matches. Here the CDR3 DNA reads TGCAGTGCAAGACTAGCGGGGAACACCGGGGAGCTGTTTTTT. It translates to CSARLAGNTGELFF.

This clonotype has a count of ten or more. The rearrangement joins TRBV7-8 to TRBJ2-2; tentative D call: TRBD2 (6 bases). The V end lost 4 bases, the J end lost 0 bases, and 6 bases lay between the germline ends. The CDR3 extends over 14 amino acids. The germline CDR1 and CDR2 sequences are SGHVS and FQNEAQ. The CDR3 is CASSWGANTGELFF. In DNA form, the CDR3 reads TGTGCCAGCAGCTGGGGGGCGAACACCGGGGAGCTGTTTTTT.

This clonotype occurred many times. The chain has TRBV29-1 and TRBJ2-7, with D possibly being TRBD1 (5 bases). From germline, CDR1 is SQVTM and CDR2 ANQGSEA. V gave up 4 bases and J gave up 2 bases, with 15 bases separating them. This CDR3 is 14 amino acids long. The CDR3 is CSVVWTRSPYEQYF. The CDR3 bases are TGCAGCGTTGTATGGACAAGAAGCCCCTACGAGCAGTACTTC.

Only a few counts were recorded for this clonotype. V usage is TRBV9 and J usage is TRBJ1-4; D is unresolved. Germline-derived CDR1 and CDR2 are SGDLS and YYNGEE. Trimming took off 4 bases at V and 7 bases at J, with 8 bases between the two ends. The CDR3 has 12 amino acids. The CDR3 here is CASSFVGEKLFF. The DNA of the CDR3 is TGTGCCAGCAGCTTTGTGGGTGAAAAACTGTTTTTT.

This clonotype has at least ten counts. The rearrangement uses TRBV7-9 and TRBJ2-1; 9 positions agree with TRBD2. Unmatched junction bases numbered 12, after V lost 2 bases and J lost 7 bases. The CDR3 is made up of 17 amino acids. Per germline, CDR1 SEHNR and CDR2 FQNEAQ (reference sequence). The CDR3 reads CASSLYYWAGGPNEQFF. The CDR3, as DNA: TGTGCCAGCAGCTTATATTACTGGGCGGGAGGGCCGAATGAGCAGTTCTTC.

This clonotype turned up a few times. At one end, the junction sequence differs from germline, possibly due to a read error. The chain carries TRBV27 and TRBJ1-5, with D hard to call. From germline, CDR1 is MNHEY and CDR2 SMNVEV (reference sequence). The CDR3 consists of 14 residues. The CDR3 sequence is CASSLSASTQPQHF. The DNA of the CDR3 is TGTGCCAGCAGTTTATCCGCTAGCACTCAGCCCCAGCATTTT.

Only a few counts were recorded for this clonotype. The chain recombines TRBV30 with TRBJ1-2, with a possible D match to TRBD1 (5 bases). The CDR3 runs to 14 residues. The V end was cut by 2 bases, the J end by 3 bases, with 13 bases between. CDR1 and CDR2 from the germline V gene are GTSNPN and SVGIG (reference sequence). The CDR3 DNA is TGTGCCTGGAGTCGAGGGGTCGCAGACTATGGCTACACCTTC. Residues: CAWSRGVADYGYTF.

Ten or more counts support this clonotype. The CDR3 region is CASSPGRDLEEQYF. CDR3 in DNA: TGTGCCAGCAGCCCAGGGCGTGATCTCGAGGAGCAGTACTTC. The chain employs TRBV9 and TRBJ2-7, with TRBD1 as a possible D gene (5 bases). CDR1 SGDLS and CDR2 YYNGEE come from the germline V gene. This CDR3 comprises 14 residues. Trimming pared 4 bases from V and 7 bases from J, leaving 18 bases between.

The genes are TRBV29-1 and TRBJ2-3, with a weak D call TRBD1 (5 bases). V lost 4 bases and J 1 base, leaving 9 bases between the germline ends. The CDR3 runs 13 residues. Germline V CDR1 and CDR2: SQVTM, ANQGSEA. The CDR3 DNA is TGCAGCGTTGGGCAGGGCCGCACAGATACGCAGTATTTT. Translating it yields CSVGQGRTDTQYF.

This clonotype was counted many times. The chain links TRBV5-6 to TRBJ2-7; TRBD1 agrees at 8 bases. CDR3 length equals 13 residues. The germline gives CDR1 SGHDT, CDR2 YYEEEE. The J segment lost 7 bases and the V segment lost 6 bases, leaving 9 bases of the junction unmatched. This chain's CDR3 is CASTDRDEREQYF. The CDR3 DNA reads as TGTGCCAGCACGGACAGGGATGAGAGAGAGCAGTACTTC.

The table lists this clonotype with many counts. The chain is built from TRBV6-5 and TRBJ2-1; possible D gene TRBD2, 6 bases. In germline, CDR1 is MNHEY, CDR2 SVGAGI. The CDR3 length is 15 residues. Trimming left V 2 bases short and J 3 bases short, with 11 bases between. The CDR3 DNA sequence: TGTGCCAGCAGTTACCTGCCCGGGAGCTACAATGAGCAGTTCTTC. This encodes CASSYLPGSYNEQFF.

This clonotype was seen more than once but under ten times. V is TRBV12-3 or TRBV12-4 and J is TRBJ1-2; maybe TRBD1 (5 bases). The V end lost 2 bases, the J end lost 3 bases, and 10 bases lay between the germline ends. CDR3 size: 14 residues. This CDR3 reads CASSLRGLDYGYTF. DNA of the CDR3: TGTGCCAGCAGTTTACGGGGCTTGGACTATGGCTACACCTTC.

The chain uses TRBV6-4 and TRBJ2-7; 8 positions agree with TRBD1. Germline V gene lookup returns CDR1 MRHNA and CDR2 SNTAGT. The length of the CDR3 is 15 residues. The J segment lost 3 bases and the V segment lost 5 bases, leaving 9 bases of the junction unmatched. CDR3 sequence reads: CASSSFGTGGYEQYF. The CDR3 DNA is TGTGCCAGCAGTTCGTTCGGGACAGGAGGCTACGAGCAGTACTTC.

The sample holds a few counts of this clonotype. The chain carries TRBV28 and TRBJ2-7; 7 positions agree with TRBD1. Germline CDR1 and CDR2: MDHEN and SYDVKM. V trimming: 7 bases; J trimming: 2 bases; junction bases outside the gene matches: 11. The CDR3 is made up of 15 amino acids. CDR3 region: CASTPGGQKPYEQYF. In nucleotides, the CDR3 is TGTGCCAGCACCCCAGGGGGACAAAAACCCTACGAGCAGTACTTC.

This sequence joins TRBV9 and TRBJ2-5; 7 nucleotides line up with TRBD2. CDR1 is SGDLS and CDR2 is YYNGEE in the germline V gene. V trimming: 3 bases; J trimming: 4 bases; junction bases outside the gene matches: 12. This CDR3 has 16 amino acids. This CDR3 is CASSARGGRLRETQYF. The CDR3 DNA sequence: TGTGCCAGCAGCGCTAGGGGAGGGAGATTGCGAGAGACCCAGTACTTC.